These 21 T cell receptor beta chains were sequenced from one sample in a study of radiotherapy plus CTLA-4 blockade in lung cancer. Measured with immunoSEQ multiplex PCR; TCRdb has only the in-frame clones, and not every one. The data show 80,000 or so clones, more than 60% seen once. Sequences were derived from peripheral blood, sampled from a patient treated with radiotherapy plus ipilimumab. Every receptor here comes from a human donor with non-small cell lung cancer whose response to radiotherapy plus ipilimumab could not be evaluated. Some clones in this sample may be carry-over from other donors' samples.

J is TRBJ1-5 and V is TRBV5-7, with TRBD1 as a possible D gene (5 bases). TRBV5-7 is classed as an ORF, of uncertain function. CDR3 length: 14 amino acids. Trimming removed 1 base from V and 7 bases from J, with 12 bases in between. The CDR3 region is CASSLPTVRQPQHF. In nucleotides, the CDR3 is TGTGCCAGCAGCTTGCCGACAGTTAGGCAGCCCCAGCATTTT.

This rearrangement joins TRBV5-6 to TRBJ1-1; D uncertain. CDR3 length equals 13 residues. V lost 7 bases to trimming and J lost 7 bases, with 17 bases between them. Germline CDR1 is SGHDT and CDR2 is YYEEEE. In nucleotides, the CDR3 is TGTGCCAGCCAGATTGTAAAGACGGGTGAAGCTTTCTTT. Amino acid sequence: CASQIVKTGEAFF.

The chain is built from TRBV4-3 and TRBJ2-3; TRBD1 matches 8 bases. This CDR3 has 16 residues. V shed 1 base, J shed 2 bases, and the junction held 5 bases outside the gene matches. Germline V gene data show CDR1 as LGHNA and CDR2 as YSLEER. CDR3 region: CASSQGSGGITDTQYF. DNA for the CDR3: TGCGCCAGCAGCCAAGGGTCAGGGGGCATCACAGATACGCAGTATTTT.

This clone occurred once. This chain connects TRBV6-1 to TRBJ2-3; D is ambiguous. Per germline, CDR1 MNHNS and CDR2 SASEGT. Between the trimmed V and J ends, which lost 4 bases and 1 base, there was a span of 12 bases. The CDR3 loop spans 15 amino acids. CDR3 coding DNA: TGTGCCAGCAGTGGAGTTCAAACGGGCACAGATACGCAGTATTTT. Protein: CASSGVQTGTDTQYF.

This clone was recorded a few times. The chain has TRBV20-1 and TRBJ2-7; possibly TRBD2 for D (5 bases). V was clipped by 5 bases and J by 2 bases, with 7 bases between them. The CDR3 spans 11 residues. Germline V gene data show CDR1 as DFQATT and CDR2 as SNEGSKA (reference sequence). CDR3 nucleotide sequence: TGCAGTGCTGCGAGGGCCTACGAGCAGTACTTC. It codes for CSAARAYEQYF.

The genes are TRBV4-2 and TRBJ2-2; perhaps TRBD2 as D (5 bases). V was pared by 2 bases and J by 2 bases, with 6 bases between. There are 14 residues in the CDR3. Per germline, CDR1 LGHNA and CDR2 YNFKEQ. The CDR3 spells CASSQPGNTGELFF. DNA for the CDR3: TGTGCCAGCAGCCAACCGGGAAACACCGGGGAGCTGTTTTTT.

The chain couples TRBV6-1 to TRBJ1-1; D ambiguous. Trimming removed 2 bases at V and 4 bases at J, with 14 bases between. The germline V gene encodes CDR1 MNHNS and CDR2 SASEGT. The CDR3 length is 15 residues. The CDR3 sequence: CASSEQTPRSTEAFF. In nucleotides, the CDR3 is TGTGCCAGCAGTGAACAGACGCCTAGGAGCACTGAAGCTTTCTTT.

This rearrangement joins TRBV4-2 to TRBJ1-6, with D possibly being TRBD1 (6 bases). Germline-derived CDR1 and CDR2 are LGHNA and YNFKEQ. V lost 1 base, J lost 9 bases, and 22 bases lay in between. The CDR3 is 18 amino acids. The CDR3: CASSQGTVSHKFSSPLHF. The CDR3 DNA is TGTGCCAGCAGCCAAGGGACAGTGTCCCACAAGTTTAGTTCACCCCTCCACTTT.

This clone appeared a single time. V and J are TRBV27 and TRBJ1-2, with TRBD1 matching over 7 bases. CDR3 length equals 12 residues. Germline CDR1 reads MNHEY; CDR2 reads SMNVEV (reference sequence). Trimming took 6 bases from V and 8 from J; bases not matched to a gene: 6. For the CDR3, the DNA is TGTGCCAGCAGGGGAACAGGGGTAGGCTACACCTTC. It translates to CASRGTGVGYTF.

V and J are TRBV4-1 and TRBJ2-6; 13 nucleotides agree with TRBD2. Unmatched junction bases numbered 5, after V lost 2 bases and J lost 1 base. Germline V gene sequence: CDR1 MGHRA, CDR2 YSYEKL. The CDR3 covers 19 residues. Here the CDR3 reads CASSQLAGLAGSGANVLTF. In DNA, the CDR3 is TGCGCCAGCAGCCAATTAGCGGGACTAGCGGGGTCTGGGGCCAACGTCCTGACTTTC.

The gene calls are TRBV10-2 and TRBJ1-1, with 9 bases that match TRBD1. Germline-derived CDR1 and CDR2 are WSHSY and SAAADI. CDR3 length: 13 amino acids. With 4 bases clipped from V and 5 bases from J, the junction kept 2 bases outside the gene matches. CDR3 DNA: TGCGCCAGCAGTGTGACAGGGGGTACTGAAGCTTTCTTT. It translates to CASSVTGGTEAFF.

Written as DNA, the CDR3 is TGTGCCAGCAGCTTAGATCTCGGACTAGCTTTAAACACCGGGGAGCTGTTTTTT. The encoded protein is CASSLDLGLALNTGELFF. The rearrangement links TRBV11-2 to TRBJ2-2; 8 nucleotides match TRBD2. This CDR3 contains 18 residues. Germline CDR1 SGHAT, CDR2 FQNNGV. The V gene end was trimmed by 0 bases and the J gene end by 2 bases; junction bases not matched to a gene: 8. The full variable domain, with the rest looked up from reference TRBV11-2 and TRBJ2-2, is EAGVAQSPRYKIIEKRQSVAFWCNPISGHATLYWYQQILGQGPKLLIQFQNNGVVDDSQLPKDRFSAERLKGVDSTLKIQPAKLEDSAVYLCASSLDLGLALNTGELFFGEGSRLTVL.

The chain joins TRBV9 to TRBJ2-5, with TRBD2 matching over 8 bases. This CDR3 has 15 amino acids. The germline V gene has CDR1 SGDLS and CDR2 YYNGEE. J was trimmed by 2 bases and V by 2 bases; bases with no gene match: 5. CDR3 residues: CASSVNSGGQETQYF. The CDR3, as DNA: TGTGCCAGCAGCGTCAACAGCGGGGGACAAGAGACCCAGTACTTC.

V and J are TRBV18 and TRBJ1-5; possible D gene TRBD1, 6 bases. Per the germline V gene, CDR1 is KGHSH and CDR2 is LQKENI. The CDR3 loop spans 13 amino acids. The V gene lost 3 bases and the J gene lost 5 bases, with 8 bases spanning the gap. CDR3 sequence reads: CASSPAGDQPQHF. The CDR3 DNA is TGTGCCAGCTCACCCGCAGGGGATCAGCCCCAGCATTTT.

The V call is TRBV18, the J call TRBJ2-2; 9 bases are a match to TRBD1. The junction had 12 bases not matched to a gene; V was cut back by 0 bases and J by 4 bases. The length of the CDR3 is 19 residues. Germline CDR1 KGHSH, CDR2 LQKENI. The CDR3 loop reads CASSPPEQGAPQITGELFF. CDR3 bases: TGTGCCAGCTCACCACCGGAACAGGGGGCCCCCCAGATCACCGGGGAGCTGTTTTTT. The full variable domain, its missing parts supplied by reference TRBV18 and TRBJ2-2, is NAGVMQNPRHLVRRRGQEARLRCSPMKGHSHVYWYRQLPEEGLKFMVYLQKENIIDESGMPKERFSAEFPKEGPSILRIQQVVRGDSAAYFCASSPPEQGAPQITGELFFGEGSRLTVL.

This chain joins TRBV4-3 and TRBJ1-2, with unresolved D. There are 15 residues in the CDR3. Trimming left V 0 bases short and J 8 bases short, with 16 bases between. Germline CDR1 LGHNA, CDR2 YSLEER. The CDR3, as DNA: TGCGCCAGCAGCCAAGATTACACCCACAGAGGGGGCTACACCTTC. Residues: CASSQDYTHRGGYTF.

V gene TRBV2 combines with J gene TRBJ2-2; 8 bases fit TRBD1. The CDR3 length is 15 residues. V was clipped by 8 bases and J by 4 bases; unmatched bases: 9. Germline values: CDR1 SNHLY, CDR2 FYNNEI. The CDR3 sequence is CASGSDRAATGELFF. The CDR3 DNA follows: TGTGCCAGCGGTTCGGACAGGGCGGCCACCGGGGAGCTGTTTTTT.

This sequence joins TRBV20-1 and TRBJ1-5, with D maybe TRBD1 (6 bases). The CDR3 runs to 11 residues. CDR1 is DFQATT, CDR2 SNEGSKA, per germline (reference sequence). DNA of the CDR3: TGCAGGGCAGGGGGCAATCAGCCCCAGCATTTT. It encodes CRAGGNQPQHF.

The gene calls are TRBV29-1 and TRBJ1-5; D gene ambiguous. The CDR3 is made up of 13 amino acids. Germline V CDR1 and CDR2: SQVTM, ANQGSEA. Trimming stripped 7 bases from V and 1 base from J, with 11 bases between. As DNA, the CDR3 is TGCAGCGCTGTAGTGGAGAGCAATCAGCCCCAGCATTTT. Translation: CSAVVESNQPQHF. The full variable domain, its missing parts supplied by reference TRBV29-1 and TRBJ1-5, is SAVISQKPSRDICQRGTSLTIQCQVDSQVTMMFWYRQQPGQSLTLIATANQGSEATYESGFVIDKFPISRPNLTFSTLTVSNMSPEDSSIYLCSAVVESNQPQHFGDGTRLSIL.

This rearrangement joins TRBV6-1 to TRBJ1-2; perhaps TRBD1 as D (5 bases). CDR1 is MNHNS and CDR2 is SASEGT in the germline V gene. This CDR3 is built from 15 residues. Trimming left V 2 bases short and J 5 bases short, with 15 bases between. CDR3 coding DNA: TGTGCCAGCAGTGAACATGACCGCCCAGGGTATGGCTACACCTTC. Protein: CASSEHDRPGYGYTF.

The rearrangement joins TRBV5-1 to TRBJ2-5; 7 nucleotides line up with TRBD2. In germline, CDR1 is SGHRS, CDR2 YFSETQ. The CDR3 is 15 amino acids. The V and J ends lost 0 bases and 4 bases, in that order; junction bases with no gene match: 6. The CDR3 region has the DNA TGCGCCAGCAGCTTGGCGCCAGCGGGACGAGAGACCCAGTACTTC. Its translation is CASSLAPAGRETQYF.